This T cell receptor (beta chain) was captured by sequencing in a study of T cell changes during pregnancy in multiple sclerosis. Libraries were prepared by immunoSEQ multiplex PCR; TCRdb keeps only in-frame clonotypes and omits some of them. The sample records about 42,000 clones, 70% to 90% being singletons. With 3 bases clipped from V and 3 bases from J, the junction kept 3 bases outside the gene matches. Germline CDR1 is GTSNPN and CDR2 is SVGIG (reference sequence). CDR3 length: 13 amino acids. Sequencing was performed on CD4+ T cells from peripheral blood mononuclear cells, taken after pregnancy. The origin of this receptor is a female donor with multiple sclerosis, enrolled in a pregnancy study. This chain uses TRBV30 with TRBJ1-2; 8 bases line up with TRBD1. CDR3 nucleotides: TGTGCCTGGAGCAGGGGGCCTTACTATGGCTACACCTTC. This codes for CAWSRGPYYGYTF.